The 19 T cell receptor beta chains listed next were all sequenced from one sample in a study of T-cell reconstitution after alpha-beta-depleted transplantation in children. A TCRbeta library incorporating unique molecular identifiers was prepared. TCRdb fed the PCR reads into MiXCR, producing one record per CDR3 protein. This sample has 500,000 to 750,000 distinct CDR3 sequences, with 27% found just once. Sequenced material: PBMCs, taken before TCRalphabeta/CD19-depleted stem cell transplant. The receptors shown here come from a boy in the first two years of life with Wiskott-Aldrich syndrome, due to receive a stem cell transplant.

The V and J genes are TRBV5-5 and TRBJ2-2, with D perhaps matching TRBD1 (5 bases). This CDR3 has 15 residues. Between the trimmed V and J ends, which lost 4 bases and 7 bases, there was a span of 17 bases. Germline V gene lookup returns CDR1 SGHKS and CDR2 YYEKEE (reference sequence). The CDR3 DNA reads as TGTGCCAGCAGCCGTGGGGCGTCTTGGGACGGGGAGCTGTTTTTT. Amino acid sequence: CASSRGASWDGELFF. Full variable domain (missing parts from reference TRBV5-5 and TRBJ2-2): DAGVTQSPTHLIKTRGQQVTLRCSPISGHKSVSWYQQVLGQGPQFIFQYYEKEERGRGNFPDRFSARQFPNYSSELNVNALLLGDSALYLCASSRGASWDGELFFGEGSRLTVL.

This clonotype was observed a handful of times. The rearrangement joins TRBV4-2 to TRBJ2-7; the D gene is possibly TRBD1 (5 bases). The CDR3 sequence is 15 residues long. Germline assignment: CDR1 LGHNA and CDR2 YNFKEQ. V was trimmed by 0 bases and J by 2 bases, leaving 11 bases between them. CDR3: CASSQDSTDTYEQYF. The CDR3 DNA follows: TGTGCCAGCAGCCAAGATTCGACAGATACCTACGAGCAGTACTTC.

The chain employs TRBV6-2 or TRBV6-3 and TRBJ2-1; D gene ambiguous. The germline V gene encodes CDR1 MNHEY and CDR2 SVGEGT. V gave up 2 bases and J gave up 9 bases, with 5 bases separating them. The CDR3 consists of 11 residues. For the CDR3, the DNA is TGTGCCAGCAGTTACGTTTTTGAGCAGTTCTTC. It translates to CASSYVFEQFF.

In its sample, this clonotype was seen a few times. This chain links TRBV5-1 with TRBJ2-4; D remains unclear. Germline values: CDR1 SGHRS, CDR2 YFSETQ. V dropped 4 bases and J dropped 6 bases, with 14 bases sitting between them. This CDR3 is built from 14 residues. The CDR3 here is CASSRDGRRNIQYF. In DNA, the CDR3 is TGCGCCAGCAGCAGAGACGGGCGTAGAAACATTCAGTACTTC.

This chain links TRBV12-3 or TRBV12-4 with TRBJ2-1, with 8 bases that match TRBD2. There are 13 residues in the CDR3. The junction had 2 bases not matched to a gene; V was cut back by 1 base and J by 9 bases. The CDR3: CASSLGSGVEQFF. CDR3 nucleotides: TGTGCCAGCAGTTTAGGTAGCGGGGTTGAGCAGTTCTTC.

The J gene is TRBJ1-1, the V gene TRBV5-1; 10 bases align to TRBD1. The CDR3 extends over 15 amino acids. Germline trimming cut 4 bases from V and 5 bases from J; bases unmatched to any gene: 8. CDR1 and CDR2 (germline): SGHRS, YFSETQ. This CDR3 reads CASSPRDRGRTEAFF. The CDR3, as DNA: TGCGCCAGCAGCCCACGGGACAGGGGTCGGACTGAAGCTTTCTTT.

The table lists this clonotype with a few counts. The junction departs from the called germline gene at one end, perhaps through a read error. In DNA form, the CDR3 reads TGTGCCAGCTGCTTTTCCTCTAGCGGGAGGGGCACCGGGGAGCTGTTTTTT. Translated: CASCFSSSGRGTGELFF. This sequence joins TRBV7-9 and TRBJ2-2, with TRBD2 matching over 12 bases. This CDR3 comprises 17 residues. Germline lookup yields CDR1 SEHNR and CDR2 FQNEAQ (reference sequence).

The rearrangement uses TRBV10-2 and TRBJ2-7; the D gene is possibly TRBD2 (8 bases). This CDR3 spans 15 amino acids. Germline loops: CDR1 WSHSY, CDR2 SAAADI. Here the CDR3 DNA reads TGCGCAACCAAGGGGGCGGGAGGAAACCCCTACGAGCAGTACTTC. Translating it yields CATKGAGGNPYEQYF.

The gene calls are TRBV10-3 and TRBJ2-3; no firm D call. This CDR3 contains 12 residues. With 4 bases removed from V and 2 bases from J, the gap between germline ends came to 4 bases. Germline CDR1 is ENHRY and CDR2 is SYGVKD. The CDR3 DNA reads as TGTGCCATCAGTGCGAACACAGATACGCAGTATTTT. This translates into CAISANTDTQYF.

The chain employs TRBV5-1 and TRBJ2-1; D is perhaps TRBD2 (5 bases). CDR1 and CDR2 (germline): SGHRS, YFSETQ. The CDR3 runs 15 residues. Trimming took 0 bases from V and 9 from J, leaving 16 bases between them. CDR3 coding DNA: TGCGCCAGCAGCTTGGCCCCGGGGATGGGGAGTGAGCAGTTCTTC. It specifies CASSLAPGMGSEQFF.

Only a few counts were recorded for this clonotype. V is TRBV7-3 and J is TRBJ2-1; D perhaps matches TRBD1 (5 bases). Germline V gene sequence: CDR1 SGHTA, CDR2 FQGTGA. This CDR3 spans 15 amino acids. V was pared by 4 bases and J by 1 base, with 11 bases between. In DNA, the CDR3 is TGTGCCAGCAGCTCATGGACAAGTTCCTACAATGAGCAGTTCTTC. Translated: CASSSWTSSYNEQFF.

This chain connects TRBV5-1 to TRBJ2-1; tentatively, D is TRBD1 or TRBD2 (5 bases each). Germline values: CDR1 SGHRS, CDR2 YFSETQ. CDR3 length: 15 residues. V was cut by 0 bases and J by 7 bases, with 14 bases left in between. The CDR3 here is CASSLVGSWGNEQFF. CDR3 sequence (DNA): TGCGCCAGCAGCTTGGTTGGCTCGTGGGGGAATGAGCAGTTCTTC.

This clonotype has a count of ten or more. Germline is not matched at one junction end, which may reflect a read error. The chain couples TRBV5-1 to TRBJ2-7; TRBD1 is a possible D gene (5 bases). Germline V gives CDR1 SGHRS, CDR2 YFSETQ. CDR3 size: 13 residues. Written as DNA, the CDR3 is TGTGCCAGCAGTTCCCAGGGAACCTACGAGCAGTACTTC. Residues: CASSSQGTYEQYF.

Worth noting for this clonotype: One end of the junction is discordant with germline, which a read error may explain. J is TRBJ2-6 and V is TRBV5-1; 9 nucleotides agree with TRBD1. This CDR3 has 17 amino acids. Per germline, CDR1 SGHRS and CDR2 YFSETQ. CDR3 region: CASSWDRVGSGANFLTF. Written as DNA, the CDR3 is TGCGCCAGCAGCTGGGACAGGGTTGGCTCTGGGGCCAACTTCCTGACTTTC. Full variable domain (remainder filled in from reference TRBV5-1 and TRBJ2-6): KAGVTQTPRYLIKTRGQQVTLSCSPISGHRSVSWYQQTPGQGLQFLFEYFSETQRNKGNFPGRFSGRQFSNSRSEMNVSTLELGDSALYLCASSWDRVGSGANFLTFGAGSRLTVL.

This clonotype came up a few times. The V call is TRBV2, the J call TRBJ2-3; D is undetermined. The V end was cut by 2 bases, the J end by 2 bases, with 11 bases between. The CDR3 contains 15 residues. Germline assignment: CDR1 SNHLY and CDR2 FYNNEI. For the CDR3, the DNA is TGTGCCAGCAGTGAACAACCGAGCCACACAGATACGCAGTATTTT. Translated, it gives CASSEQPSHTDTQYF.

This chain uses TRBV5-5 with TRBJ2-1, with a possible D match to TRBD1 (5 bases). Trimming pared 4 bases from V and 12 bases from J, leaving 17 bases between. Germline CDR1 SGHKS, CDR2 YYEKEE (reference sequence). CDR3 size: 13 residues. CDR3 sequence: CASSKDTTTGQFF. The CDR3 region has the DNA TGTGCCAGCAGCAAGGACACGACCACGGGGCAGTTCTTC.

The chain carries TRBV24-1 and TRBJ2-3; tentative D call: TRBD2 (6 bases). Germline V CDR1 and CDR2: KGHDR, SFDVKD. V lost 3 bases and J 0 bases, leaving 15 bases between the germline ends. The CDR3 covers 17 residues. The CDR3 loop is CATSDLSRGTSTDTQYF. CDR3 nucleotide sequence: TGTGCCACCAGTGATCTCTCCCGCGGGACTAGCACAGATACGCAGTATTTT.

The DNA for the CDR3 is TGCAGTGCTAGAGACCCCGGGGTCTACGAGCAGTACTTC. Its translation: CSARDPGVYEQYF. The gene calls are TRBV20-1 and TRBJ2-7, with a tentative D call TRBD2 (5 bases). The V gene lost 0 bases and the J gene lost 3 bases, with 9 bases spanning the gap. This CDR3 region has 13 residues. Germline loops: CDR1 DFQATT, CDR2 SNEGSKA (reference sequence).

This clonotype was seen a handful of times. The chain links TRBV5-1 to TRBJ2-5; 8 positions match TRBD2. The trim removed 4 bases at V and 0 bases at J, leaving 8 bases unmatched. Germline V CDR1 and CDR2: SGHRS, YFSETQ. This CDR3 comprises 16 residues. This CDR3 is CASSPWGGRYQETQYF. CDR3 DNA: TGCGCCAGCAGCCCCTGGGGCGGGAGGTACCAAGAGACCCAGTACTTC.